The source of this TCR beta chain is a study of blood T cells in healthy people across ages. V lost 6 bases to trimming and J lost 3 bases, with 14 bases between them. Germline-derived CDR1 and CDR2 are SQVTM and ANQGSEA. This CDR3 is 13 amino acids long. Donors gave around 10 milliliters of peripheral blood apiece. The second PCR ran roughly 7 to 12 cycles with a sample-barcoded 5' primer and J-beta primers. TCRdb itself ran the 5' RACE reads through MiXCR, one entry per CDR3 protein. The sample includes 1.8 million or so distinct CDR3 sequences, about 39% of them seen just once. The sequence was collected from a human donor in good health. Sample: blood. The genes are TRBV29-1 and TRBJ1-2; D gene unclear. This CDR3 is CSVGRKTDYGYTF. As DNA, the CDR3 is TGCAGCGTGGGTAGGAAAACGGACTATGGCTACACCTTC.